The clone carrying this TCR beta chain was seen only a few times. Its target is not known. This record comes from a study of T-cell memory formation after mild COVID-19. General observations from the study: CD4+ contracting clones lay mainly in CM and EM, CD8+ ones in EMRA.

Constant-segment-primed 5'RACE gave TCR alpha and TCR beta cDNA libraries with sample barcodes and UMIs. One entry per CDR3 protein, called by TCRdb with MiXCR from the 5' RACE reads. The profile covers just over 400,000 distinct CDR3 sequences, with roughly a quarter appearing a single time and about an eighth taken by the ten largest. Trimming cost V 7 bases and J 6 bases; bases outside gene matches: 5. Germline CDR1 and CDR2: KGHSH and LQKENI. The CDR3 spans 13 residues. This sequence was found in an adult woman who had mild COVID-19 (a few samples of this study predate the infection). Cell type and time point are not known. The chain recombines TRBV18 with TRBJ1-1; TRBD1 matches 10 bases. Specimen: PBMCs or a T cell subset sorted from them (not recorded which). The CDR3: CASCSGTGAEAFF. The CDR3 DNA sequence: TGTGCCAGCTGTTCCGGGACAGGGGCTGAAGCTTTCTTT.